This TCR beta chain derives from a study of cytotoxic CD8 clonotypes in ibrutinib-treated CLL. Study-level results: Clonality rose at ibrutinib response and fell back toward baseline at progression.

The assay was immunoSEQ multiplex PCR, and TCRdb's table has in-frame clones only and misses some. Of 160,000 or so clones listed, roughly 80% were seen once; the top ten hold about 5%. The CDR3 runs 18 residues. V lost 10 bases, J lost 0 bases, and 12 bases stayed unmatched. Germline values: CDR1 SGHVS, CDR2 FQNEAQ. The source of approximately 2 micrograms of genomic DNA for TCR beta libraries was cryopreserved PBMCs. Comments on this clone: The antigen remains unidentified.

Source: PBMCs, taken after 24 months of ibrutinib treatment. The chain employs TRBV7-8 and TRBJ2-7, with 16 bases matching TRBD2. The sequence was obtained from a human donor with chronic lymphocytic leukemia. CDR3 in amino acids: CATTSGTSGRATSYEQYF. The CDR3 DNA reads TGTGCCACGACCTCCGGGACTAGCGGGAGGGCTACCTCCTACGAGCAGTACTTC.